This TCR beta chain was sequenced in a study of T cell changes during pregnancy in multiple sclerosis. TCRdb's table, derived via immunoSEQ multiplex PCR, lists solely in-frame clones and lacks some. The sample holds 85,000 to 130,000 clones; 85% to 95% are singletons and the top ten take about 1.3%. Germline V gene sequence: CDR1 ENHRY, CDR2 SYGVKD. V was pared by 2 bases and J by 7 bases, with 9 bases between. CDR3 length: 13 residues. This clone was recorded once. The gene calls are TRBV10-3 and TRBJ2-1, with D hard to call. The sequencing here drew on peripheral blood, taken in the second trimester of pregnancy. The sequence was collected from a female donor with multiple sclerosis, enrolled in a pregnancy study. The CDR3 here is CAISELEKNEQFF. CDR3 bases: TGTGCCATCAGTGAGCTAGAAAAAAATGAGCAGTTCTTC.